A selection of T cell receptor beta chains follows, all from one sample in a study of technical replicates of blood from a few donors. TCRdb's copy holds only in-frame clones and misses some; the assay was immunoSEQ multiplex PCR. This table holds about 68,000 clones, 95% to 98% found once. The sequenced sample was T cells isolated from PBMCs. These receptor sequences come from a human donor in good health. Both conserved end residues are part of each CDR3. Each record gives: V gene, clone size, D gene, J gene, CDR3 protein, CDR3 DNA. A D gene is named only where the DNA matches it firmly. Size is stated for part of the rows, as once, few or many counts, or as a class when the clone is expanded.

TRBV15	-	-	TRBJ1-1	CATSREALQPMPTEAFF	TGTGCCACCAGCAGAGAGGCCCTTCAACCCATGCCAACGGAAGCTTTCTTT
TRBV29-1	-	-	TRBJ1-2	CSVVDGGYGYTF	TGCAGCGTTGTAGACGGTGGCTATGGCTACACCTTC
TRBV6-1	-	TRBD2	TRBJ2-3	CASSDAGGISTDTQYF	TGTGCCAGCAGTGATGCGGGAGGGATTAGCACAGATACGCAGTATTTT
TRBV27	-	-	TRBJ2-2	CASNVQGSGELFF	TGTGCCAGCAATGTCCAGGGTTCCGGGGAGCTGTTTTTT
TRBV29-1	-	-	TRBJ2-7	CSAWTDSYEQYF	TGCAGCGCTTGGACAGATTCCTACGAGCAGTACTTC
TRBV4-1	-	TRBD2	TRBJ2-7	CASSPPGLAGGSPYEQYF	TGCGCCAGCAGCCCCCCCGGGCTAGCGGGAGGCTCACCCTACGAGCAGTACTTC
TRBV20-1	-	TRBD1	TRBJ1-1	CSATDRVEAFF	TGCAGTGCGACTGACAGGGTTGAAGCTTTCTTT
TRBV14	-	TRBD1	TRBJ2-7	CAVPQGDRDYEQYF	TGTGCCGTACCCCAGGGGGACAGGGACTACGAGCAGTACTTC
TRBV7-3	-	-	TRBJ2-7	CASSREGSSYEQYF	TGTGCCAGCAGCCGAGAGGGCTCTTCCTACGAGCAGTACTTC
TRBV7-2	-	-	TRBJ1-2	CASSPGTARGYTF	TGTGCCAGCAGCCCCGGGACTGCTAGAGGCTACACCTTC
TRBV28	-	-	TRBJ2-5	CASSLSSGRTLQTQYF	TGTGCCAGCAGTTTATCCTCGGGAAGGACTTTACAGACCCAGTACTTC
TRBV28	-	TRBD2	TRBJ2-7	CATLFGGGHYEQYF	TGTGCCACTCTTTTTGGGGGAGGGCACTACGAGCAGTACTTC
TRBV6-5	-	TRBD2	TRBJ2-7	CASRPGLAGGEQYF	TGTGCCAGCAGGCCGGGACTAGCGGGAGGCGAGCAGTACTTC
TRBV5-4	-	TRBD1	TRBJ1-5	CARRDRENQPQHF	TGTGCCAGACGGGACAGGGAAAATCAGCCCCAGCATTTT
TRBV18	-	TRBD1	TRBJ1-2	CASSSPGQGAEGYTF	TGTGCCAGCTCATCTCCGGGACAGGGGGCTGAGGGCTACACCTTC
TRBV2	-	TRBD2	TRBJ2-3	CASSALAGGADTQYF	TGTGCCAGCAGTGCCCTAGCGGGAGGCGCAGATACGCAGTATTTT
TRBV28	-	TRBD1	TRBJ2-4	CASSLPTGGKNIQYF	TGTGCCAGCAGTTTGCCTACAGGGGGCAAAAACATTCAGTACTTC
TRBV7-2	-	TRBD1	TRBJ2-3	CASSNRQGKDTQYF	TGTGCCAGCAGCAATAGACAGGGGAAAGATACGCAGTATTTT
TRBV7-3	-	-	TRBJ2-3	CASSPTGTHSTDTQYF	TGTGCCAGCAGCCCGACCGGGACACATAGCACAGATACGCAGTATTTT
TRBV4-1	-	-	TRBJ2-3	CASSQDYVRGSTDTQYF	TGCGCCAGCAGCCAAGATTATGTGAGGGGGAGCACAGATACGCAGTATTTT
TRBV9	-	-	TRBJ2-7	CASSVFDRPYEQYF	TGTGCCAGCAGCGTGTTCGACAGGCCCTACGAGCAGTACTTC
TRBV18	-	TRBD1	TRBJ1-1	CASSQTGGRTEAFF	TGTGCCAGCTCCCAGACAGGGGGACGTACTGAAGCTTTCTTT
TRBV5-8	-	TRBD2	TRBJ2-2	CASSVGLAVVGTGELFF	TGTGCCAGCAGCGTGGGACTAGCGGTCGTCGGCACCGGGGAGCTGTTTTTT
TRBV27	-	TRBD1	TRBJ1-5	CASSSDRVGNQPQHF	TGTGCCAGCAGTTCGGACAGGGTGGGGAATCAGCCCCAGCATTTT
TRBV10-3	-	-	TRBJ1-2	CAISDQGTNYGYTF	TGTGCCATCAGTGATCAGGGTACTAACTATGGCTACACCTTC
TRBV7-9	-	-	TRBJ1-1	CASSFRPDEAFF	TGTGCCAGCAGTTTCAGGCCCGACGAAGCTTTCTTT
TRBV7-2	once	TRBD2	TRBJ2-3	CASSLGLAGGRDTQYF	TGTGCCAGCAGCTTAGGACTAGCGGGAGGGCGGGATACGCAGTATTTT